A selection of T cell receptor beta chains follows, all from one sample in a study of response to subunit inactivated influenza vaccine. TCRdb analysed the RT-PCR reads with MiXCR anew, one entry per CDR3 protein. The data contain about 700,000 distinct CDR3 sequences, more than 11% of them singletons. The sequenced sample was PBMCs from blood, obtained 14 to 15 days before vaccination. The receptor set was obtained from a man aged 45-60 years who received an inactivated influenza vaccine. Each CDR3 is given with its conserved first and last residue. D genes are given only for firm matches. Size values are once, few and many counts, or a class for expanded clones, and some rows have none.

NA,TRBJ2-1,TRBV29-1,TRBD2,CSVVAGGGNNEQFF,TGCAGCGTTGTAGCGGGGGGAGGGAACAATGAGCAGTTCTTC
few,TRBJ2-7,TRBV4-3,TRBD1,CASSQGTGEQYF,TGCGCCAGCAGCCAAGGGACAGGCGAGCAGTACTTC
few,TRBJ2-1,TRBV27,TRBD2,CASSSPSSGGRNEQFF,TGTGCCAGCAGTTCCCCGTCGAGCGGGGGGCGGAATGAGCAGTTCTTC
NA,TRBJ1-2,TRBV18,NA,CASSPPAGIYGYTF,TGTGCCAGCTCACCACCCGCAGGGATCTATGGCTACACCTTC
few,TRBJ1-4,TRBV2,NA,CASSELSRLNEKLFF,TGTGCCAGCAGTGAGTTGAGTCGGCTTAATGAAAAACTGTTTTTT
many,TRBJ2-3,TRBV29-1,NA,CSVEGDEGVYTDTQYF,TGCAGCGTTGAAGGCGACGAGGGCGTTTACACAGATACGCAGTATTTT
few,TRBJ2-2,TRBV28,NA,CASSFLLNTGELFF,TGTGCCAGCAGTTTTTTACTAAACACCGGGGAGCTGTTTTTT
few,TRBJ2-1,TRBV7-9,NA,CASSSTHNEQFF,TGTGCCAGCAGCTCCACCCACAATGAGCAGTTCTTC
few,TRBJ2-3,TRBV24-1,NA,CATFRTSTDTQYF,TGTGCCACTTTCAGGACTAGCACAGATACGCAGTATTTT
NA,TRBJ2-5,TRBV6-2/TRBV6-3,TRBD1,CASSLGTGGGETQYF,TGTGCCAGCAGCCTTGGGACAGGGGGCGGCGAGACCCAGTACTTC
few,TRBJ2-5,TRBV27,NA,CASSSTGVFGETQYF,TGTGCCAGCAGTTCCACCGGGGTTTTCGGAGAGACCCAGTACTTC
few,TRBJ1-6,TRBV2,NA,CASNRVNPSPLHF,TGTGCCAGCAATCGAGTTAACCCTTCACCCCTCCACTTT
NA,TRBJ2-3,TRBV29-1,TRBD2,CSVEGRTSGSSTDTQYF,TGCAGCGTTGAAGGGCGGACTAGCGGGAGTAGCACAGATACGCAGTATTTT
few,TRBJ2-3,TRBV7-9,TRBD1,CASLPQGASDTQYF,TGTGCCAGCCTCCCCCAGGGGGCCTCAGATACGCAGTATTTT
NA,TRBJ2-7,TRBV7-9,NA,CASSSPWGRMHEQYF,TGTGCCAGCAGCTCCCCTTGGGGGAGGATGCACGAGCAGTACTTC
few,TRBJ2-5,TRBV20-1,NA,CSAPPRVRGKGETQYF,TGCAGTGCCCCGCCCCGCGTCAGGGGAAAAGGAGAGACCCAGTACTTC
NA,TRBJ2-1,TRBV20-1,NA,CSASPLNRISYNEQFF,TGCAGTGCTAGTCCGTTGAACAGGATCTCCTACAATGAGCAGTTCTTC
NA,TRBJ2-7,TRBV2,NA,CASSEGRALYEQYF,TGTGCCAGCAGTGAAGGCAGGGCCCTCTACGAGCAGTACTTC
many,TRBJ2-7,TRBV27,NA,CARELGGPYEQYF,TGTGCCAGGGAACTCGGAGGACCCTACGAGCAGTACTTC
many,TRBJ2-1,TRBV4-3,NA,CASSQDGSSYNEQFF,TGTGCCAGCAGCCAGGACGGGAGCTCCTACAATGAGCAGTTCTTC
NA,TRBJ1-4,TRBV3-1,TRBD1,CASSQGGQGGKLFF,TGTGCCAGCAGCCAAGGTGGACAGGGCGGAAAACTGTTTTTT
NA,TRBJ1-6,TRBV7-9,NA,CASSVGYSPLHF,TGTGCCAGCAGCGTTGGATATTCACCCCTCCACTTT
NA,TRBJ2-6,TRBV11-2,NA,CASSLMAGTGANVLTF,TGTGCCAGCAGCTTAATGGCAGGGACTGGGGCCAACGTCCTGACTTTC
NA,TRBJ1-4,TRBV18,NA,CASSPGLQNEKLFF,TGTGCCAGCTCACCCGGGCTCCAGAATGAAAAACTGTTTTTT
NA,TRBJ1-1,TRBV18,NA,CASSPIPGPSTEAFF,TGTGCCAGCTCACCCATCCCGGGCCCGAGCACTGAAGCTTTCTTT
few,TRBJ2-6,TRBV5-6,NA,CASSLLHYNVLTF,TGTGCCAGCAGCTTGCTACATTACAACGTCCTGACTTTC
many,TRBJ2-1,TRBV20-1,NA,CSARPRDLPYNEQFF,TGCAGTGCTAGACCCAGGGACTTACCCTACAATGAGCAGTTCTTC
NA,TRBJ1-4,TRBV12-3/TRBV12-4,NA,CASSFTSTGKLFF,TGTGCCAGCAGTTTTACCTCAACGGGAAAACTGTTTTTT
NA,TRBJ2-7,TRBV7-2,NA,CASTTRGTGEQYF,TGTGCCAGCACCACACGGGGTACCGGCGAGCAGTACTTC
NA,TRBJ2-1,TRBV4-1,NA,CASSQDRGASSGEQFF,TGCGCCAGCAGCCAAGATCGGGGGGCGTCATCCGGTGAGCAGTTCTTC
NA,TRBJ1-1,TRBV12-3/TRBV12-4,TRBD1,CASIGTGNEAFF,TGTGCCAGCATTGGGACAGGGAACGAAGCTTTCTTT
NA,TRBJ2-5,TRBV28,NA,CASSPGQWYQETQYF,TGTGCCAGCAGCCCGGGACAATGGTACCAAGAGACCCAGTATTTC
NA,TRBJ2-2,TRBV7-2,TRBD2,CASSLVGGSGGELFF,TGTGCCAGCAGCTTAGTCGGGGGGTCGGGCGGGGAGCTGTTTTTT
many,TRBJ2-2,TRBV5-1,TRBD2,CASRERDGGELFF,TGCGCCAGCAGGGAGCGGGACGGCGGGGAGCTGTTTTTT
NA,TRBJ2-5,TRBV6-1,NA,CASSEGPGLTETQYF,TGTGCCAGCAGTGAAGGTCCGGGCCTGACGGAGACCCAGTACTTC
NA,TRBJ2-2,TRBV10-2,TRBD2,CASRDLAGEDTGELFF,TGCGCCAGCAGGGACCTAGCGGGGGAGGACACCGGGGAGCTGTTTTTT
NA,TRBJ2-7,TRBV28,NA,CASSYGREQYF,TGTGCCAGCAGTTATGGCCGGGAGCAGTACTTC
NA,TRBJ2-1,TRBV7-2,NA,CASSHWGAYNEQFF,TGTGCCAGCAGCCACTGGGGGGCCTACAATGAGCAGTTCTTC
few,TRBJ2-3,TRBV4-2,NA,CASSPDPGTSTDTQYF,TGTGCCAGCAGCCCCGATCCCGGGACTAGCACAGATACGCAGTATTTT
many,TRBJ2-1,TRBV4-1,NA,CASSQVGVGEQFF,TGCGCCAGCAGCCAAGTAGGCGTCGGTGAGCAGTTCTTC
many,TRBJ2-7,TRBV5-5,TRBD1,CASSLYDRGAYEQYF,TGTGCCAGCAGCTTGTACGACAGGGGAGCCTACGAGCAGTACTTC
many,TRBJ2-3,TRBV29-1,NA,CSVGIGTDTQYF,TGCAGCGTGGGAATTGGGACAGATACGCAGTATTTT
few,TRBJ2-3,TRBV5-1,NA,CASSYRDPNTDTQYF,TGCGCCAGCAGCTACAGAGACCCAAACACAGATACGCAGTATTTT
NA,TRBJ2-7,TRBV10-3,TRBD1,CAISANPRTGNTYEQYF,TGTGCCATCAGTGCCAACCCCCGGACAGGTAACACCTACGAGCAGTACTTC
few,TRBJ2-1,TRBV29-1,TRBD1,CSVVRADRGHNEQFF,TGCAGCGTTGTACGGGCGGACAGGGGGCACAATGAGCAGTTCTTC
few,TRBJ2-7,TRBV27,TRBD1,CASTTTGELYF,TGTGCCAGCACCACTACAGGGGAGCTGTACTTC
NA,TRBJ2-2,TRBV15,NA,CATSREGAGDTGELYF,TGTGCCACCAGCAGAGAAGGTGCGGGGGACACCGGGGAGCTGTATTTT
NA,TRBJ2-5,TRBV29-1,TRBD1,CSVGTGLETQYF,TGCAGCGTGGGGACAGGGTTAGAGACCCAGTACTTC
NA,TRBJ2-7,TRBV28,TRBD2,CASTTGTSGYEQYF,TGTGCCAGCACCACGGGGACTAGCGGCTACGAGCAGTACTTC
few,TRBJ2-1,TRBV12-3/TRBV12-4,NA,CASSLVLVHEQFF,TGTGCCAGCAGTTTAGTTTTAGTCCATGAGCAGTTCTTC
NA,TRBJ2-1,TRBV6-2/TRBV6-3,NA,CASSPLGGLKQEQFF,TGTGCCAGCAGCCCCCTTGGGGGACTCAAACAGGAGCAGTTCTTC
NA,TRBJ2-5,TRBV7-9,TRBD1,CASSLQGTGRETQYF,TGTGCCAGCAGCTTACAGGGGACAGGTCGGGAGACCCAGTACTTC
few,TRBJ2-1,TRBV24-1,NA,CATSDRVGGTYEQFF,TGTGCCACCAGTGACCGAGTAGGGGGGACCTATGAGCAGTTCTTC
few,TRBJ1-6,TRBV15,TRBD1,CATSIQGGNNSPLHF,TGTGCCACCAGCATTCAAGGGGGCAATAATTCACCCCTCCACTTT